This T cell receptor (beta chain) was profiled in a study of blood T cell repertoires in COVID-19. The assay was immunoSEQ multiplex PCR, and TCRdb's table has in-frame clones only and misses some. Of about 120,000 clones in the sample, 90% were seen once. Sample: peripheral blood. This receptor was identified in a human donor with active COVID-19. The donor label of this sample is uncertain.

The CDR3 sequence: CASSYSTGDRSEAFF. CDR3 sequence (DNA): TGTGCCAGCAGTTACTCGACAGGGGATAGATCTGAAGCTTTCTTT. V gene TRBV6-6 combines with J gene TRBJ1-1; 8 positions match TRBD1. Germline V gene lookup returns CDR1 MNHNY and CDR2 SVGAGI (reference sequence). With 0 bases clipped from V and 6 bases from J, the junction kept 6 bases outside the gene matches. The CDR3 has 15 amino acids.